This TCR beta chain was observed in a study of T cell repertoires in cytomegalovirus infection. About the research overall: The public TCR beta signatures pointed to both CMV infection and matching HLA type. Whole-study results and caveats: Across the ex vivo response, the dominant clonotypes were HLA-C-restricted CMV-specific TCR beta clonotypes. Totalled public TCR beta family frequency picked out people who carried CMV plus the relevant HLA.

The V end lost 5 bases, the J end lost 7 bases, and 12 bases lay between the germline ends. This CDR3 has 14 amino acids. With regard to this clonotype: Its antigen is undetermined.

MiXCR, applied by TCRdb to the reads, yields one record per CDR3 protein. The repertoire holds about 470,000 distinct CDR3 sequences, with 40% to 50% as singletons. The V gene is TRBV12-3 or TRBV12-4, the J gene TRBJ1-6; maybe TRBD1 (6 bases). This sequence originates from a human donor in good health (CMV status not recorded). Some clones in this sample may be carry-over from other donors' samples. The input for sequencing was cultured PBMCs, taken from culture after CMV antigen stimulation. Here the CDR3 reads CASSGGLGNSPLHF. The CDR3 coding sequence is TGTGCCAGCAGTGGGGGCCTTGGGAATTCACCCCTCCACTTT.